This paragraph reports one T cell receptor beta chain. Its antigen is as yet unknown. Trimming cost V 1 base and J 10 bases, with 12 bases left between them. The CDR3 is 14 amino acids. Germline V lookup: CDR1 SGHDT, CDR2 YYEEEE. The sample comes from a study of CD8 T cells in ankylosing spondylitis. Quantitative barcoded 5'-RACE was used to prepare TCR beta libraries. TCRdb ran MiXCR on the 5' RACE reads and lists one entry per CDR3 protein. Here the sample spans 200,000 to 250,000 distinct CDR3 sequences, around 17% being singletons. Findings and caveats of the study: The study looked at matched synovial fluid samples from ankylosing spondylitis patients. Disease-linked clones were reported to be significantly enriched there. Seemingly distinctive of ankylosing spondylitis blood was a TCR beta motif formed by eight highly homologous variants. In the blood and synovial fluid of reactive arthritis, some motif variants had been previously reported. Relatively scarce in peripheral blood, disease-linked clones were CD8+.

Sequences were obtained from blood, either unsorted or a sorted T cell fraction (not recorded which). This clonotype was sampled from a male donor with ankylosing spondylitis. The chain uses TRBV5-6 and TRBJ1-6; unclear D gene. The CDR3 here is CASSLWGGNSPLHF. The CDR3, as DNA: TGTGCCAGCAGCTTGTGGGGAGGTAACTCACCCCTCCACTTT.